What follows is one T cell receptor beta chain and its context. This sample was included in a study of blood T cell repertoires in COVID-19. Study background: Sites across the United States, Italy and Spain contributed samples from acute and convalescent COVID-19. In each case, the material was cDNA or gDNA derived from T cells, B-cell-depleted T cells, or PBMCs.

CDR1 SNHLY and CDR2 FYNNEI come from the germline V gene. The CDR3 length is 15 residues. Trimming took 2 bases from V and 2 from J, leaving 7 bases between them. As originally analysed: Amplified reference gene primers provided the basis for estimating nucleated cell counts. Libraries were prepared by immunoSEQ multiplex PCR; TCRdb keeps only in-frame clonotypes and omits some of them. The DNA was the basis for D and trimming; V, J and clone size are from that table. The sample lists about 50,000 clones, 85% to 95% occurring once. This receptor was identified in a woman older than 75 with acute or convalescent COVID-19. Sequenced: peripheral blood. This chain joins TRBV2 and TRBJ1-6; D is possibly TRBD1 (5 bases). The chain's CDR3 is CASSERGTYNSPLHF. The CDR3 coding sequence is TGTGCCAGCAGTGAAAGGGGAACCTATAATTCACCCCTCCACTTT.